Presented here are 4 T cell receptor beta chains from one specimen sequenced in a study of blood T cell repertoires in COVID-19. Libraries were prepared by immunoSEQ multiplex PCR; TCRdb keeps only in-frame clonotypes and omits some of them. The sample yields tens of thousands of clones, 85% seen once. Sequenced material: peripheral blood. The receptors here all came from a man aged 65 to 85 with acute or convalescent COVID-19.

This clone was seen more than once but under ten times. This chain connects TRBV10-1 to TRBJ2-1; D unresolved. Germline V CDR1 and CDR2: WNHNN, SYGVQD (reference sequence). CDR3 length equals 13 residues. Trimming removed 2 bases from V and 7 bases from J, with 9 bases in between. Written as DNA, the CDR3 is TGCGCCAGCAGTGAGGGGCTCAGGAATGAGCAGTTCTTC. Protein sequence: CASSEGLRNEQFF.

The rearrangement links TRBV2 to TRBJ1-4, with TRBD1 as a possible D gene (5 bases). Germline assignment: CDR1 SNHLY and CDR2 FYNNEI. V was pared by 8 bases and J by 13 bases, with 20 bases between. This CDR3 has 13 amino acids. CDR3 in DNA: TGTGCCAGCGCCCTCGGGGAGGGGCCCGGACTGTTTTTT. Protein product: CASALGEGPGLFF.

The chain employs TRBV2 and TRBJ2-7; 8 positions match TRBD1. CDR1 SNHLY and CDR2 FYNNEI come from the germline V gene. V dropped 8 bases and J dropped 6; count of bases not matched to a gene: 9. CDR3 length: 13 amino acids. The CDR3: CASRGTGLGEQYF. The CDR3 nucleotides are TGTGCCAGCCGGGGGACAGGATTGGGCGAGCAGTACTTC. Full variable domain (missing parts from reference TRBV2 and TRBJ2-7): EPEVTQTPSHQVTQMGQEVILRCVPISNHLYFYWYRQILGQKVEFLVSFYNNEISEKSEIFDDQFSVERPDGSNFTLKIRSTKLEDSAMYFCASRGTGLGEQYFGPGTRLTVT.

This clone appeared once. The chain has TRBV9 and TRBJ1-2; no firm D call. Germline V lookup: CDR1 SGDLS, CDR2 YYNGEE. V lost 3 bases, J lost 3 bases, and 15 bases lay in between. The CDR3 has 15 amino acids. This CDR3 is CASSAPERGDYGYTF. DNA of the CDR3: TGTGCCAGCAGCGCCCCCGAGCGCGGGGACTATGGCTACACCTTC.